This TCR beta chain is drawn from a study of shared clonotypes between healthy human individuals. Study summary: Every donor yielded three CD4 naive, three CD4 memory, two CD8 naive and one CD8 memory plate.

Study-wide results and limits: Four donors shared roughly 5% of their naive CD4 clonotypes. Depth of sequencing was expected to influence donor clonotype sharing.

With respect to this clone: Its specificity is unknown.

Genomic DNA per cell subset filled all wells of several immunoSEQ plates. Data came from immunoSEQ multiplex PCR; TCRdb stores just in-frame clones and leaves some out. Of more than 400,000 clones listed, approximately 95% are singletons. What was sequenced was naive CD4+ T cells sorted from blood. As for subset: CD45RA+ positively selected. The receptor was derived from a woman aged 25 to 45 in good health.

The CDR3 region has the DNA TGTGCCAGCAGCTTGCGACGGACTAGCGGGAGGCCCGACACCGGGGAGCTGTTTTTT. Protein sequence: CASSLRRTSGRPDTGELFF. The chain recombines TRBV5-5 with TRBJ2-2, with TRBD2 identical over 14 bases. The CDR3 spans 19 residues. CDR1 and CDR2 from the germline V gene are SGHKS and YYEKEE (reference sequence). The J segment lost 3 bases and the V segment lost 1 base, leaving 8 bases of the junction unmatched.